The T cell receptor beta chain under discussion was sequenced for a study of cytomegalovirus exposure and HLA in healthy donors. Background on the study: Among a few hundred genotyped donors, around 80% fell in the Caucasian-associated ancestry cluster.

In the PCR, 60 Vbeta and 13 Jbeta primers were used. Clones were read by immunoSEQ multiplex PCR, and TCRdb kept only the in-frame ones, dropping some. Of about 86,000 clones in the sample, around 78% were seen once. Each donor's status was that of a healthy bone marrow donor. This clone showed up just once. Its matching antigen is unknown. General observations from the study: Accurate prediction of HLA-A and HLA-B alleles (for most subjects) was reportedly achieved from TCR beta sequences. The study carried out a later analysis of TCR beta sequences. It associated 15,000 to 20,000 of them with specific HLA alleles at a false discovery rate of 0.05.

The CDR3 loop spans 14 amino acids. Germline V CDR1 and CDR2: MNHEY, SMNVEV (reference sequence). Trimming at V came to 11 bases and at J to 9 bases, leaving 14 bases not matched to a gene. This chain joins TRBV27 and TRBJ2-1, with 9 bases identical to TRBD2. Sample: PBMCs. This TCR was sampled from a male donor in good health and CMV-seropositive. The CDR3 here is CACSASGIWSEQFF. DNA for the CDR3: TGTGCCTGCTCGGCTAGCGGGATCTGGAGTGAGCAGTTCTTC.